This record looks at one T cell receptor beta chain sequence and its context. Its antigen remains unknown. The record originates from a study of OX40 agonist ivuxolimab in advanced cancers. In the study overall: It was ivuxolimab, an agonistic anti-OX40 (CD134) antibody, that patients were treated with. Hepatocellular carcinoma, melanoma, renal cell or head and neck cancer occurred in dose-escalation patients. Roughly two fifths of patients had received prior checkpoint inhibitor therapy. Study observations and caveats: Clones of CD4+ and CD8+ blood T cells grew by week 6 at doses of 0.1 to 3.0 mg/kg.

Libraries were prepared by immunoSEQ multiplex PCR; TCRdb keeps only in-frame clonotypes and omits some of them. Of 35,000 to 50,000 clones listed, 81% were seen once; the top ten hold 2% to 3%. This material consisted of CD4+ or CD8+ T cells sorted from blood, taken in a trial of the OX40 agonist ivuxolimab. This receptor was obtained from an adult with an advanced solid tumor such as melanoma, head and neck, liver or kidney cancer.

This CDR3 is CAISEAGSGNTIYF. CDR3 bases: TGTGCCATCAGTGAAGCAGGTTCGGGAAACACCATATATTTT. The chain has TRBV10-3 and TRBJ1-3; D uncertain. This CDR3 has 14 residues. The V end was cut by 3 bases, the J end by 4 bases, with 10 bases between. Germline V gene sequence: CDR1 ENHRY, CDR2 SYGVKD.